This entry lists 12 T cell receptor beta chains sequenced from one sample in a study of beta chain features in type 1 diabetes. Their target antigens are unknown. Study-wide results and limits: Researchers report that Type 1 diabetes patients had moderately but significantly shorter TCRB CDR3s across all four CD4+ subsets.

The investigators reverse transcribed all of the isolated RNA, so they sequenced expressed TCRB transcripts. Here immunoSEQ multiplex PCR was the method, and the copy in TCRdb shows in-frame clones only, minus some. The data contain around 650,000 clones, 9.5% to 15% of them singletons. Sequencing was performed on naive CD4+ T cells from blood. These TCRs come from a man aged 25 to 45 with type 1 diabetes.

The V gene is TRBV9, the J gene TRBJ1-2; D not resolved. The CDR3 runs 14 residues. The V end was cut by 2 bases, the J end by 10 bases, with 18 bases between. Germline V gives CDR1 SGDLS, CDR2 YYNGEE. The CDR3 is CASSVQSGLADYTF. CDR3 sequence (DNA): TGTGCCAGCAGCGTGCAATCAGGACTTGCGGACTACACCTTC.

V and J are TRBV6-6 and TRBJ1-3; D is unresolved. Germline CDR1 is MNHNY and CDR2 is SVGAGI (reference sequence). This CDR3 has 15 residues. V lost 6 bases to trimming and J lost 0 bases, with 12 bases between them. The CDR3 is CASSPGSSSGNTIYF. CDR3 sequence (DNA): TGTGCCAGCAGCCCCGGGAGCAGCTCTGGAAACACCATATATTTT.

This clone was seen more than once but under ten times. The chain is built from TRBV7-2 and TRBJ1-2; 9 bases are shared with TRBD1. Germline V gene lookup returns CDR1 SGHTA and CDR2 FQGNSA. The ends lost 4 bases at V and 0 bases at J; junction bases unmatched: 6. This CDR3 is 16 amino acids long. CDR3 sequence: CASSSTGTGPNYGYTF. The CDR3 DNA sequence: TGTGCCAGCAGCTCGACCGGGACAGGGCCTAACTATGGCTACACCTTC.

A few counts support this clone. This chain links TRBV2 with TRBJ2-5; 7 bases match TRBD1. V shed 0 bases, J shed 6 bases, and the junction held 4 bases outside the gene matches. In germline, CDR1 is SNHLY, CDR2 FYNNEI. This CDR3 has 14 residues. For the CDR3, the DNA is TGTGCCAGCAGTGAAGCAGAGGGGGCGAAGACCCAGTACTTC. As protein: CASSEAEGAKTQYF.

The sample holds a few counts of this clone. This chain connects TRBV11-1 to TRBJ2-5, with no clear D. From germline, CDR1 is SGHAT and CDR2 FQDESV (reference sequence). The CDR3 extends over 14 amino acids. Trimming shortened V by 1 base and J by 5 bases, and 11 bases separated the two germline ends. CDR3 sequence: CASSLEYRWETQYF. DNA for the CDR3: TGTGCCAGCAGCTTAGAGTATCGGTGGGAGACCCAGTACTTC.

This clone was detected only a few times. The chain has TRBV19 and TRBJ1-6, with 10 bases lining up with TRBD1. The J segment lost 6 bases and the V segment lost 4 bases, leaving 6 bases of the junction unmatched. CDR3 length: 16 residues. CDR1 and CDR2 (germline): LNHDA, SQIVND (reference sequence). CDR3 sequence (DNA): TGTGCCAGTAGTAGAGCCGGGACAGGGGTTAATTCACCCCTCCACTTT. Protein: CASSRAGTGVNSPLHF.

Remarks on this clone: The sample carries other DNA sequences with the same CDR3. This chain connects TRBV5-1 to TRBJ2-7; tentative D call: TRBD1 (7 bases). The CDR3 is 16 amino acids. With 0 bases removed from V and 3 bases from J, the gap between germline ends came to 16 bases. Germline CDR1 SGHRS, CDR2 YFSETQ. CDR3 residues: CASSLADREDFYEQYF. DNA for the CDR3: TGCGCCAGCAGCTTGGCCGACAGGGAGGATTTCTACGAGCAGTACTTC.

The table lists this clone with many counts. This chain uses TRBV14 with TRBJ2-1; D is uncertain. Trimming took 4 bases from V and 4 from J, leaving 14 bases between them. The germline gives CDR1 SGHDN, CDR2 FVKESK. This CDR3 spans 15 amino acids. The CDR3 DNA reads TGTGCCAGCAGCCGGCAAGCGCTACCATACAATGAGCAGTTCTTC. Translating gives CASSRQALPYNEQFF.

This clone turned up a few times. This sequence joins TRBV5-1 and TRBJ1-1; D gene ambiguous. Deletions cut 1 base from V and 0 bases from J, with 7 bases between. The CDR3 extends over 14 amino acids. CDR1 SGHRS and CDR2 YFSETQ come from the germline V gene. The CDR3: CASSLTLMNTEAFF. CDR3 in DNA: TGCGCCAGCAGCTTGACACTGATGAACACTGAAGCTTTCTTT.

The V gene is TRBV5-1, the J gene TRBJ1-2; the match to TRBD1 covers 8 bases. The CDR3 covers 17 residues. The J segment lost 6 bases and the V segment lost 3 bases, leaving 16 bases of the junction unmatched. Germline V gene data show CDR1 as SGHRS and CDR2 as YFSETQ. The CDR3 reads CASSSNGGLTGVNGYTF. For the CDR3, the DNA is TGCGCCAGCAGCTCAAATGGTGGGCTGACAGGGGTCAATGGCTACACCTTC.

Remarks on this clone: Other nucleotide sequences in the sample specify the same CDR3. CDR3 coding DNA: TGTGCCAGCAGCTTAGAGACCCAGTACTTC. Protein product: CASSLETQYF. The chain is built from TRBV7-9 and TRBJ2-5, with D uncertain. Trimming shortened V by 1 base and J by 6 bases, and 0 bases separated the two germline ends. The CDR3 is 10 residues long. Germline V lookup: CDR1 SEHNR, CDR2 FQNEAQ (reference sequence).

The chain uses TRBV7-2 and TRBJ2-3; 8 positions match TRBD1. CDR1 and CDR2 (germline): SGHTA, FQGNSA. The ends lost 9 bases at V and 3 bases at J; junction bases unmatched: 8. CDR3 length: 14 amino acids. The DNA for the CDR3 is TGTGCCAGTAATCCGCAGGGGGCGACAGATACGCAGTATTTT. The encoded protein is CASNPQGATDTQYF.